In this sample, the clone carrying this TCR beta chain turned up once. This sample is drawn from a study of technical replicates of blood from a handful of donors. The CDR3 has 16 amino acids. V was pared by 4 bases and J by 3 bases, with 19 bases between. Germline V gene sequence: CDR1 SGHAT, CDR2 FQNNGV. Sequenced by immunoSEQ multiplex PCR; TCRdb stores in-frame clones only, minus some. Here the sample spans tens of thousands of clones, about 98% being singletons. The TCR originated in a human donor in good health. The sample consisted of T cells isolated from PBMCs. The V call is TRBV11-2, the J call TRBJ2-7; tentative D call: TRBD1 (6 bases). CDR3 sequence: CASSYQMLWGHYEQYF. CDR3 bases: TGTGCCAGCAGCTATCAGATGCTGTGGGGGCACTACGAGCAGTACTTC.